Listed here is a single TCR beta chain. This sample was taken from a study of glioma-infiltrating T cells after dendritic cell vaccination. Study context: Treatment, given 2003 to 2012, was autologous tumor lysate-pulsed dendritic cell vaccination. Autologous tumor lysate was loaded overnight onto monocyte-derived dendritic cells grown 7 to 8 days with IL-4 and GM-CSF. At biweekly intervals, patients got three intradermal dendritic cell vaccine injections.

Sequencing used immunoSEQ multiplex PCR; TCRdb keeps in-frame clones, though not all of them. This table has roughly 47,000 clones, less than 90% appearing once. V shed 4 bases and J 5 bases; nucleotides not matched to a gene: 8. Looked up from germline, CDR1 is SGHNT and CDR2 is YYREEE (reference sequence). The CDR3 length is 16 residues. This chain uses TRBV5-4 with TRBJ2-2; 10 bases fit TRBD2. Sequencing used blood, obtained before dendritic cell vaccination. The receptor was derived from a human donor with glioblastoma. DNA for the CDR3: TGTGCCAGCAGCAAGGGACTAGCGAGTACAACCGGGGAGCTGTTTTTT. Amino acids: CASSKGLASTTGELFF.